This TCR beta chain was observed in a study of T cell responses to AZD1222 COVID-19 vaccine. Assay: immunoSEQ multiplex PCR; the TCRdb copy retains only in-frame clones and omits some. The sample consists of 140,000 to 150,000 clones, approximately 86% of them appearing once. V lost 0 bases, J lost 6 bases, and 11 bases lay in between. The CDR3 is made up of 14 amino acids. Germline-derived CDR1 and CDR2 are MNHEY and SVGAGI. The starting material was peripheral blood, obtained 28 days after the second dose of the MenACWY control vaccine. This chain links TRBV6-5 with TRBJ1-2, with a possible D match to TRBD1 (5 bases). The clonotype comes from an adult who received the MenACWY meningococcal vaccine as a control. The CDR3 loop reads CASSYSRRGNGYTF. In nucleotides, the CDR3 is TGTGCCAGCAGTTACTCGAGACGGGGGAATGGCTACACCTTC.